This T cell receptor (beta chain) was observed in a study of T cells in Graves' hyperthyroidism and ophthalmopathy. There are many counts of this clonotype. Newly diagnosed hyperthyroidism patients aged 18 to 65 years had disease lasting under 2 months. Blood sampling occurred at first hyperthyroidism diagnosis, ahead of any ophthalmopathy symptoms. The authors took PBMCs from roughly 9.5 ml fresh peripheral blood. Amplification targeted TCR beta CDR3 regions from RNA transcripts. TCR CDR3 underwent first-round RT-PCR with the HTBI primer set. In TCRdb, the multiplex PCR reads were re-called with MiXCR into one record per CDR3 protein. The sample carries roughly 300,000 distinct CDR3 sequences, 25% to 30% recorded once. The ends were cut back, 3 bases at V and 4 bases at J, with 15 bases in the middle. This CDR3 region has 14 residues. Germline loops: CDR1 SQVTM, CDR2 ANQGSEA.

The rearrangement uses TRBV29-1 and TRBJ1-2, with a tentative D call TRBD1 (6 bases). This sequence was found in a man aged 40-49 years with Graves' hyperthyroidism that later progressed to Graves' ophthalmopathy. Sequencing was done on a sample of blood. This CDR3 is CSVDFPGQSYGYTF. DNA of the CDR3: TGCAGCGTTGATTTCCCCGGACAGAGCTATGGCTACACCTTC.